The present TCR beta chain was sequenced within a study of post-analysis software for immune sequencing data. The wider study: Relapsing-remitting, secondary progressive and progressive-relapsing multiple sclerosis courses were included. Study outcomes and limitations: A significant reduction in normalized Chao1 diversity was observed in multiple sclerosis patients versus controls. Strong co-clustering by F measure was evident for samples that had been prepared in the same batch. TRBV segments more frequent in patients than in controls numbered about five and included TRBV5-6, TRBV5-1 and TRBV20-1.

Per the germline V gene, CDR1 is LGHDT and CDR2 is YNNKEL (reference sequence). The trim removed 1 base at V and 3 bases at J, leaving 8 bases unmatched. CDR3 length equals 16 residues. This clonotype was counted a single time. Its specificity is unknown. TCR beta cDNA libraries had unique molecular identifiers. When about 0.85 to 11 million T cells were used, they gave 500,000 or so cDNA molecules. One entry per CDR3 protein, called by TCRdb with MiXCR from the PCR reads. The data hold hundreds of thousands of distinct CDR3 sequences, with around 40% observed a single time. This sequence was found in a girl between 5 and 17 years old with multiple sclerosis. This chain joins TRBV3-1 and TRBJ2-7; TRBD1 aligns across 8 bases. The specimen was blood. Here the CDR3 DNA reads TGTGCCAGCAGCCAAGGAGTCCGGACAGGGCTCTACGAGCAGTACTTC. It specifies CASSQGVRTGLYEQYF.